The rows below give T cell receptor beta chains drawn from one sample of a study of T cells in Graves' hyperthyroidism and ophthalmopathy. TCRdb re-analysed the multiplex PCR reads in MiXCR, keeping a single row per CDR3 protein. The data show approximately 600,000 distinct CDR3 sequences, with roughly 20% seen just once and around a third held by the top ten. The sample taken for sequencing was blood. Receptors were obtained from a man aged 25 to 40 with Graves' ophthalmopathy. The CDR3 runs from the conserved cysteine through the conserved F or W. The D gene is left open where the match is weak. Clone size appears in some rows only: once, few, many, or a class for an expanded clone.

V gene: TRBV30; J gene: TRBJ1-1; clone size: .; CDR3 length: 15; D gene: .; CDR3 protein: CAWNSGSPMNTEAFF; CDR3 DNA: TGTGCCTGGAATTCGGGGTCACCAATGAACACTGAAGCTTTCTTT
V gene: TRBV27; J gene: TRBJ1-5; clone size: few; CDR3 length: 16; D gene: .; CDR3 protein: CASSLNGQLRNQPQHF; CDR3 DNA: TGTGCCAGCAGTTTAAATGGCCAGCTGCGGAATCAGCCCCAGCATTTT
V gene: TRBV19; J gene: TRBJ2-2; clone size: few; CDR3 length: 14; D gene: .; CDR3 protein: CASKGSTNTGELFF; CDR3 DNA: TGTGCTTCCAAAGGCAGTACCAACACCGGGGAGCTGTTTTTT
V gene: TRBV7-9; J gene: TRBJ2-1; clone size: .; CDR3 length: 17; D gene: TRBD2; CDR3 protein: CASSGLAGGARYNEQFF; CDR3 DNA: TGTGCCAGCAGCGGACTAGCGGGAGGAGCTCGCTACAATGAGCAGTTCTTC
V gene: TRBV28; J gene: TRBJ2-7; clone size: .; CDR3 length: 15; D gene: .; CDR3 protein: CASSLSSGVIYEQYF; CDR3 DNA: TGTGCCAGCAGTTTAAGTAGCGGCGTGATTTACGAGCAGTACTTC
V gene: TRBV2; J gene: TRBJ2-2; clone size: .; CDR3 length: 17; D gene: TRBD2; CDR3 protein: CASSGGLAGGLNGELFF; CDR3 DNA: TGTGCCAGCAGTGGGGGACTAGCGGGAGGGCTGAACGGGGAGCTGTTTTTT
V gene: TRBV28; J gene: TRBJ2-7; clone size: many; CDR3 length: 16; D gene: .; CDR3 protein: CASSSQRDTATYEQYF; CDR3 DNA: TGTGCCAGCAGTTCCCAGCGGGACACCGCGACGTACGAGCAGTACTTC
V gene: TRBV5-1; J gene: TRBJ1-4; clone size: few; CDR3 length: 14; D gene: .; CDR3 protein: CASSSTLQGEKLFF; CDR3 DNA: TGCGCCAGCAGCTCTACCCTACAGGGCGAAAAACTGTTTTTT
V gene: TRBV7-9; J gene: TRBJ2-4; clone size: .; CDR3 length: 17; D gene: TRBD1; CDR3 protein: CASSLSRDRGRGNIQYF; CDR3 DNA: TGTGCCAGCAGCTTATCGCGGGACAGGGGGCGCGGAAACATTCAGTACTTC
V gene: TRBV5-1; J gene: TRBJ2-5; clone size: few; CDR3 length: 15; D gene: .; CDR3 protein: CASSLVASQYKTQYF; CDR3 DNA: TGCGCCAGCAGCTTGGTCGCTTCGCAATATAAGACCCAGTACTTC
V gene: TRBV12-3/TRBV12-4; J gene: TRBJ1-5; clone size: few; CDR3 length: 13; D gene: .; CDR3 protein: CASSGQMNQPQHF; CDR3 DNA: TGTGCCAGCAGCGGACAGATGAATCAGCCCCAGCATTTT
V gene: TRBV29-1; J gene: TRBJ1-5; clone size: .; CDR3 length: 12; D gene: .; CDR3 protein: CSVAGGGQPQHF; CDR3 DNA: TGCAGCGTCGCGGGGGGGGGCCAGCCCCAGCATTTT
V gene: TRBV5-6; J gene: TRBJ2-3; clone size: .; CDR3 length: 15; D gene: .; CDR3 protein: CASSLGLTETDTQYF; CDR3 DNA: TGTGCCAGCAGCTTGGGATTAACAGAGACAGATACGCAGTATTTT
V gene: TRBV5-1; J gene: TRBJ2-7; clone size: many; CDR3 length: 14; D gene: .; CDR3 protein: CASSWGRMEGEQYF; CDR3 DNA: TGCGCCAGCAGCTGGGGTCGGATGGAAGGCGAGCAGTACTTC
V gene: TRBV20-1; J gene: TRBJ2-1; clone size: many; CDR3 length: 15; D gene: TRBD2; CDR3 protein: CSARDLAGGPNEQFF; CDR3 DNA: TGCAGTGCTAGAGATCTGGCGGGAGGGCCCAATGAGCAGTTCTTC
V gene: TRBV30; J gene: TRBJ1-4; clone size: many; CDR3 length: 12; D gene: .; CDR3 protein: CAWTSRAEKLFF; CDR3 DNA: TGTGCCTGGACCAGCAGGGCTGAAAAACTGTTTTTT
V gene: TRBV28; J gene: TRBJ2-2; clone size: .; CDR3 length: 12; D gene: .; CDR3 protein: CASLANTGELFF; CDR3 DNA: TGTGCCAGCCTAGCCAACACCGGGGAGCTGTTTTTT
V gene: TRBV20-1; J gene: TRBJ2-1; clone size: .; CDR3 length: 15; D gene: TRBD2; CDR3 protein: CSVTPPAGAFGEQFF; CDR3 DNA: TGCAGTGTTACGCCCCCAGCGGGGGCCTTCGGTGAGCAGTTCTTC
V gene: TRBV30; J gene: TRBJ2-4; clone size: few; CDR3 length: 17; D gene: .; CDR3 protein: CAWSSTPVVAGKNIQYF; CDR3 DNA: TGTGCCTGGAGTTCTACCCCGGTGGTGGCGGGCAAAAACATTCAGTACTTC
V gene: TRBV6-5; J gene: TRBJ2-5; clone size: many; CDR3 length: 13; D gene: .; CDR3 protein: CASSYGGGETQYF; CDR3 DNA: TGTGCCAGCAGTTACGGGGGCGGGGAGACCCAGTACTTC
V gene: TRBV2; J gene: TRBJ2-5; clone size: few; CDR3 length: 13; D gene: TRBD2; CDR3 protein: CASPSGLQETQYF; CDR3 DNA: TGTGCCAGCCCTAGCGGACTACAAGAGACCCAGTACTTC
V gene: TRBV27; J gene: TRBJ2-3; clone size: few; CDR3 length: 16; D gene: .; CDR3 protein: CASSLLASRRGDTQYF; CDR3 DNA: TGTGCCAGCAGTTTATTGGCTAGCCGGAGAGGAGATACGCAGTATTTT
V gene: TRBV28; J gene: TRBJ2-2; clone size: few; CDR3 length: 17; D gene: TRBD2; CDR3 protein: CASSPMAGGPDTGELFF; CDR3 DNA: TGTGCCAGCAGTCCCATGGCGGGAGGGCCCGACACCGGGGAGCTGTTTTTT
V gene: TRBV19; J gene: TRBJ1-1; clone size: .; CDR3 length: 13; D gene: .; CDR3 protein: CASSNVANTEAFF; CDR3 DNA: TGTGCCAGTAGTAACGTCGCCAACACTGAAGCTTTCTTT
V gene: TRBV6-1; J gene: TRBJ1-2; clone size: .; CDR3 length: 14; D gene: .; CDR3 protein: CASSQSQGRYGYTF; CDR3 DNA: TGTGCCAGCAGCCAAAGTCAGGGGCGCTATGGCTACACCTTC
V gene: TRBV7-9; J gene: TRBJ1-2; clone size: .; CDR3 length: 14; D gene: .; CDR3 protein: CASSLVADNYGYTF; CDR3 DNA: TGTGCCAGCAGCTTAGTGGCGGATAACTATGGCTACACCTTC
V gene: TRBV20-1; J gene: TRBJ1-5; clone size: few; CDR3 length: 15; D gene: .; CDR3 protein: CSARDSGGEGQPQHF; CDR3 DNA: TGCAGTGCTAGAGATAGCGGGGGCGAAGGGCAGCCCCAGCATTTT
V gene: TRBV9; J gene: TRBJ2-3; clone size: once; CDR3 length: 21; D gene: TRBD2; CDR3 protein: CASSVAPGHQTSGRATDTQYF; CDR3 DNA: TGTGCCAGCAGCGTAGCCCCGGGACACCAGACTAGCGGGAGGGCCACAGATACGCAGTATTTT
V gene: TRBV10-3; J gene: TRBJ1-2; clone size: .; CDR3 length: 17; D gene: .; CDR3 protein: CAISDGVLRDGNYGYTF; CDR3 DNA: TGTGCCATCAGTGACGGGGTTCTTCGGGACGGCAACTATGGCTACACCTTC
V gene: TRBV25-1; J gene: TRBJ2-7; clone size: few; CDR3 length: 13; D gene: TRBD1; CDR3 protein: CASRRDSPCEQYF; CDR3 DNA: TGTGCCAGCAGACGGGACAGCCCCTGCGAGCAGTACTTC
V gene: TRBV5-1; J gene: TRBJ1-1; clone size: .; CDR3 length: 14; D gene: .; CDR3 protein: CASSPTGEGTEAFF; CDR3 DNA: TGCGCCAGCAGCCCGACAGGAGAGGGCACTGAAGCTTTCTTT
V gene: TRBV29-1; J gene: TRBJ1-1; clone size: few; CDR3 length: 13; D gene: TRBD1; CDR3 protein: CSVATGGNTEAFF; CDR3 DNA: TGCAGCGTCGCGACAGGGGGCAACACTGAAGCTTTCTTT
V gene: TRBV28; J gene: TRBJ2-7; clone size: many; CDR3 length: 11; D gene: .; CDR3 protein: CASSAGYEQYF; CDR3 DNA: TGTGCCAGCAGTGCAGGGTACGAGCAGTACTTC
V gene: TRBV19; J gene: TRBJ2-7; clone size: .; CDR3 length: 14; D gene: TRBD2; CDR3 protein: CASSLAGGPTEQYF; CDR3 DNA: TGTGCCAGTAGTCTGGCGGGAGGGCCAACGGAGCAGTACTTC
V gene: TRBV28; J gene: TRBJ2-5; clone size: many; CDR3 length: 15; D gene: .; CDR3 protein: CASSPRNQYQETQYF; CDR3 DNA: TGTGCCAGCAGTCCCCGGAACCAGTACCAAGAGACCCAGTACTTC
V gene: TRBV24-1; J gene: TRBJ2-5; clone size: few; CDR3 length: 15; D gene: TRBD2; CDR3 protein: CATSEEREAKETQYF; CDR3 DNA: TGTGCCACCAGTGAAGAGCGGGAGGCAAAAGAGACCCAGTACTTC
V gene: TRBV18; J gene: TRBJ2-1; clone size: many; CDR3 length: 16; D gene: TRBD2; CDR3 protein: CASSPIAGYQDNEQFF; CDR3 DNA: TGTGCCAGCTCACCCATAGCGGGATATCAGGACAATGAGCAGTTCTTC
V gene: TRBV5-1; J gene: TRBJ1-1; clone size: many; CDR3 length: 15; D gene: TRBD1; CDR3 protein: CASSLAGTGYTEAFF; CDR3 DNA: TGCGCCAGCAGCTTGGCCGGGACAGGGTACACTGAAGCTTTCTTT
V gene: TRBV29-1; J gene: TRBJ1-5; clone size: .; CDR3 length: 14; D gene: .; CDR3 protein: CSVRGGGPDQPQHF; CDR3 DNA: TGCAGCGTTAGGGGGGGGGGGCCCGATCAGCCCCAGCATTTT
V gene: TRBV7-3; J gene: TRBJ1-1; clone size: few; CDR3 length: 13; D gene: .; CDR3 protein: CASSLTSITEAFF; CDR3 DNA: TGTGCCAGCAGCTTAACAAGTATCACTGAAGCTTTCTTT
V gene: TRBV7-3; J gene: TRBJ2-3; clone size: .; CDR3 length: 15; D gene: .; CDR3 protein: CACSIRGQGTDTQYF; CDR3 DNA: TGTGCCTGCAGCATTCGGGGGCAGGGCACAGATACGCAGTATTTT
V gene: TRBV9; J gene: TRBJ2-3; clone size: .; CDR3 length: 16; D gene: TRBD2; CDR3 protein: CASSGRLADHTDTQYF; CDR3 DNA: TGTGCCAGCAGCGGGCGACTAGCGGACCACACAGATACGCAGTATTTT
V gene: TRBV27; J gene: TRBJ1-5; clone size: .; CDR3 length: 18; D gene: TRBD1; CDR3 protein: CASRPGTGGTLGNQPQHF; CDR3 DNA: TGTGCCAGCAGACCCGGGACAGGGGGGACCTTGGGCAATCAGCCCCAGCATTTT
V gene: TRBV27; J gene: TRBJ2-3; clone size: many; CDR3 length: 13; D gene: .; CDR3 protein: CASKTYNEDTQYF; CDR3 DNA: TGTGCCAGTAAGACATATAATGAAGATACGCAGTATTTT
V gene: TRBV2; J gene: TRBJ1-1; clone size: many; CDR3 length: 14; D gene: .; CDR3 protein: CASSEARANTEAFF; CDR3 DNA: TGTGCCAGCAGTGAAGCTCGGGCCAATACTGAAGCTTTCTTT
V gene: TRBV6-1; J gene: TRBJ2-1; clone size: .; CDR3 length: 22; D gene: TRBD2; CDR3 protein: CASKPESGNLGLAGSGYNEQFF; CDR3 DNA: TGTGCCAGCAAGCCCGAATCCGGAAATTTGGGACTAGCGGGATCGGGCTACAATGAGCAGTTCTTC